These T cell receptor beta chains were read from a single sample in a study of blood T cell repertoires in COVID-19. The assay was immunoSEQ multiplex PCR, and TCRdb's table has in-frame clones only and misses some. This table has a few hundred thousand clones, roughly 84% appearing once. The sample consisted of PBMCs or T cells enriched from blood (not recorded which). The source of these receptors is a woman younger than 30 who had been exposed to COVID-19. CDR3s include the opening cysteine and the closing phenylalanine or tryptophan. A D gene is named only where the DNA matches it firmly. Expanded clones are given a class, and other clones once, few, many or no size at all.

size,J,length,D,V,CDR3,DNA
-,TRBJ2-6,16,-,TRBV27,CASSSHGNSGANVLTF,TGTGCCAGCAGTTCCCACGGGAACTCTGGGGCCAACGTCCTGACTTTC
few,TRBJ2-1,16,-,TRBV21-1,CASVENRGQSYNEQFF,TGTGCCAGCGTCGAGAACAGGGGCCAATCCTACAATGAGCAGTTCTTC
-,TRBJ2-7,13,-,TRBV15,CATSRDPGYEQYF,TGTGCCACCAGCAGAGACCCGGGTTACGAGCAGTACTTC
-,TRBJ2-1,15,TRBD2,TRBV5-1,CASSFSTSGHNEQFF,TGCGCCAGCAGCTTTTCAACTAGCGGACACAATGAGCAGTTCTTC
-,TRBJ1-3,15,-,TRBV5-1,CASSNTSGVRNTIYF,TGCGCCAGCAGTAACACCTCGGGGGTACGAAACACCATATATTTT
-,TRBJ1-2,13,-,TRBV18,CASSPDPGYGYTF,TGTGCCAGCTCACCAGATCCAGGGTATGGCTACACCTTC
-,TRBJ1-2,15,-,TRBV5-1,CASSLDYVANYGYTF,TGCGCCAGCAGCTTGGACTACGTAGCTAACTATGGCTACACCTTC
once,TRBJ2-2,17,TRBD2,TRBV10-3,CAISESAGGLETGELFF,TGTGCCATCAGTGAGTCGGCGGGGGGGCTGGAAACCGGGGAGCTGTTTTTT
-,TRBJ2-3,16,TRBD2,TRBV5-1,CASSSGTSGVADTQYF,TGCGCCAGCAGCTCTGGGACTAGCGGGGTTGCAGATACGCAGTATTTT
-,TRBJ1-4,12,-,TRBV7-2,CASSPPTNLLFF,TGTGCCAGCAGTCCCCCGACAAACCTCTTGTTTTTT
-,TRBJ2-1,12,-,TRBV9,CASSVVRRDGVF,TGTGCCAGCAGCGTAGTAAGGCGGGACGGGGTCTTC
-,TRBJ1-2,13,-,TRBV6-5,CASSRQEVDGYTF,TGTGCCAGCAGCCGACAGGAGGTGGATGGCTACACCTTC
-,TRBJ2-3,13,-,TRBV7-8,CASSPPREDTQYF,TGTGCCAGCAGCCCCCCCCGGGAAGATACGCAGTATTTT
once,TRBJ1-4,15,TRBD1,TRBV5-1,CASSPDPTGGEKLFF,TGCGCCAGCAGCCCAGACCCAACAGGGGGCGAAAAACTGTTTTTT
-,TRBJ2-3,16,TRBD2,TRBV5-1,CASSLAGGTRTDTQYF,TGCGCCAGCAGCTTAGCGGGAGGGACACGCACAGATACGCAGTATTTT
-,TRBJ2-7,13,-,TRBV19,CASSPPPGGEQYF,TGTGCCAGTAGCCCCCCTCCCGGGGGCGAGCAGTACTTC
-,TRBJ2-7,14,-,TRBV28,CASSLGLAPYEQYF,TGTGCCAGCAGTTTAGGGCTAGCCCCATACGAGCAGTACTTC
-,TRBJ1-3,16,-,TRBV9,CASSVGSGRAGNTIYF,TGTGCCAGCAGCGTAGGGTCCGGCAGGGCTGGAAACACCATATATTTT
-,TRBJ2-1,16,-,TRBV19,CASNHRGDTRYNEQFF,TGTGCCAGCAACCACCGAGGGGACACTCGATACAATGAGCAGTTCTTC
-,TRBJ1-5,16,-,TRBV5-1,CASSRTGSYSNQPQHF,TGCGCCAGCAGTCGGACTGGGTCTTATAGCAATCAGCCCCAGCATTTT
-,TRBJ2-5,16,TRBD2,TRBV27,CASSPKAGLAGDTQYF,TGTGCCAGCAGCCCTAAAGCGGGACTAGCGGGAGACACCCAGTACTTC
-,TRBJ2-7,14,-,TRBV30,CAWSAGFSSYEQYF,TGTGCCTGGAGTGCCGGGTTTTCCTCCTACGAGCAGTACTTC
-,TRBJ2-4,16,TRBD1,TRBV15,CATSTRQGAVGDIQYF,TGTGCCACCAGCACCCGACAGGGGGCTGTTGGGGACATTCAGTACTTC
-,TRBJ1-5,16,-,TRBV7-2,CASSLNLDPRNQPQHF,TGTGCCAGCAGCTTAAATCTAGACCCTCGCAATCAGCCCCAGCATTTT
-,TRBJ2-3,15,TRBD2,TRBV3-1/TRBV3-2,CASSMGTSGTDTQYF,TGTGCCAGCAGCATGGGGACTAGCGGCACAGATACGCAGTATTTT
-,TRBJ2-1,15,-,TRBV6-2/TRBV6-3,CASSPTGVSYNEQFF,TGTGCCAGCAGCCCGACAGGAGTCTCCTACAATGAGCAGTTCTTC
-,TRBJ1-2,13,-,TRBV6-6,CASSPGGGRGYTF,TGTGCCAGCAGCCCCGGGGGGGGCCGTGGCTACACCTTC
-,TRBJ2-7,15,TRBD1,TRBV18,CASSPGQGRYGEQYF,TGTGCCAGCTCACCCGGACAGGGGCGGTACGGCGAGCAGTACTTC
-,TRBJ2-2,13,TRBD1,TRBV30,CAWSRQGGGELFF,TGTGCCTGGAGCCGACAGGGGGGCGGGGAGCTGTTTTTT
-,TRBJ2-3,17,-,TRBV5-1,CASSLGIIEGVTDTQYF,TGCGCCAGCAGCTTGGGCATCATTGAGGGGGTCACAGATACGCAGTATTTT
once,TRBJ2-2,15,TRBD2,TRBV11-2,CASSRSGVNTGELFF,TGTGCCAGCAGCCGTAGCGGGGTGAACACCGGGGAGCTGTTTTTT
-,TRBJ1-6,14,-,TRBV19,CASSITGTNSPLHF,TGTGCCAGTAGTATTACAGGCACCAATTCACCCCTCCACTTT
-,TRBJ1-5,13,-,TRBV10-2,CASSQGWNQPQHF,TGCGCCAGCAGTCAGGGATGGAATCAGCCCCAGCATTTT
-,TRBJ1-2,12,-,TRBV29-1,CSVDRGSLGYTF,TGCAGCGTTGACCGGGGAAGCTTGGGCTACACCTTC
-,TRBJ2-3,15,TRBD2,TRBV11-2,CASSLKAGGTDTQYF,TGTGCCAGCAGCTTAAAGGCGGGGGGAACAGATACGCAGTATTTT
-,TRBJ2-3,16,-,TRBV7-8,CASSLGGRGSTDTQYF,TGTGCCAGCAGCTTAGGAGGGCGGGGAAGCACAGATACGCAGTATTTT
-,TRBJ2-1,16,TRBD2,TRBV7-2,CASRPTSGRNYNEQFF,TGTGCCAGCAGGCCTACTAGCGGGCGCAATTACAATGAGCAGTTCTTC
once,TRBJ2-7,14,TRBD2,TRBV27,CASMPGGRTHEQYF,TGTGCCAGCATGCCGGGCGGGAGGACCCACGAGCAGTACTTC
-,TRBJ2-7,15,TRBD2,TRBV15,CATSREGLAAYEQYF,TGTGCCACCAGCAGAGAAGGGCTAGCGGCCTACGAGCAGTACTTC
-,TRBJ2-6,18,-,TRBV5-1,CASSLWEDTISGANVLTF,TGCGCCAGCAGCTTGTGGGAGGATACCATCTCTGGGGCCAACGTCCTGACTTTC
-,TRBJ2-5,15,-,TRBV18,CASSSPSGYQETQYF,TGTGCCAGCTCGTCCCCCTCGGGATACCAAGAGACCCAGTACTTC
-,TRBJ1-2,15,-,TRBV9,CASSLTTGTRPHQTF,TGTGCCAGCAGCTTAACCACCGGGACAAGGCCCCATCAGACCTTC
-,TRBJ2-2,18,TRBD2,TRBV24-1,CATSDPGLAGGRIGELFF,TGTGCCACCAGTGACCCGGGACTAGCGGGGGGGCGAATCGGGGAGCTGTTTTTT
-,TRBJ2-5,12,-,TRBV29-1,CSVLEAEETQYF,TGCAGCGTTCTAGAGGCCGAGGAGACCCAGTACTTC
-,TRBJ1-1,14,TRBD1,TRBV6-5,CASSPTGENTEAFF,TGTGCCAGCAGTCCTACAGGGGAGAACACTGAAGCTTTCTTT
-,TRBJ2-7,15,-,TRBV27,CASSLSSGVVYEQYF,TGTGCCAGCAGTTTAAGCTCCGGGGTTGTCTACGAGCAGTACTTC
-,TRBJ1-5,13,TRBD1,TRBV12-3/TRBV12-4,CASSQGEVQPQHF,TGTGCCAGCAGTCAGGGGGAGGTTCAGCCCCAGCATTTT
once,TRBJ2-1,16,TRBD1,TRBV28,CASSLPGQGNLNEQFF,TGTGCCAGCAGTTTACCCGGACAGGGGAACTTGAATGAGCAGTTCTTC
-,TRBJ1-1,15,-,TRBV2,CASSRQGNVNTEAFF,TGTGCCAGCAGTAGGCAGGGGAATGTGAACACTGAAGCTTTCTTT
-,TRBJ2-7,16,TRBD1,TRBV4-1,CASSQVAGQGGYEQYF,TGCGCCAGCAGCCAAGTCGCCGGACAGGGGGGCTACGAGCAGTACTTC
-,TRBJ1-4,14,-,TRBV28,CASRPGLLNEKLFF,TGTGCCAGCAGACCGGGACTCCTTAATGAAAAACTGTTTTTT
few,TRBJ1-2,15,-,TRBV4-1,CASSQDSAANYGYTF,TGCGCCAGCAGCCAAGATTCCGCAGCTAACTATGGCTACACCTTC